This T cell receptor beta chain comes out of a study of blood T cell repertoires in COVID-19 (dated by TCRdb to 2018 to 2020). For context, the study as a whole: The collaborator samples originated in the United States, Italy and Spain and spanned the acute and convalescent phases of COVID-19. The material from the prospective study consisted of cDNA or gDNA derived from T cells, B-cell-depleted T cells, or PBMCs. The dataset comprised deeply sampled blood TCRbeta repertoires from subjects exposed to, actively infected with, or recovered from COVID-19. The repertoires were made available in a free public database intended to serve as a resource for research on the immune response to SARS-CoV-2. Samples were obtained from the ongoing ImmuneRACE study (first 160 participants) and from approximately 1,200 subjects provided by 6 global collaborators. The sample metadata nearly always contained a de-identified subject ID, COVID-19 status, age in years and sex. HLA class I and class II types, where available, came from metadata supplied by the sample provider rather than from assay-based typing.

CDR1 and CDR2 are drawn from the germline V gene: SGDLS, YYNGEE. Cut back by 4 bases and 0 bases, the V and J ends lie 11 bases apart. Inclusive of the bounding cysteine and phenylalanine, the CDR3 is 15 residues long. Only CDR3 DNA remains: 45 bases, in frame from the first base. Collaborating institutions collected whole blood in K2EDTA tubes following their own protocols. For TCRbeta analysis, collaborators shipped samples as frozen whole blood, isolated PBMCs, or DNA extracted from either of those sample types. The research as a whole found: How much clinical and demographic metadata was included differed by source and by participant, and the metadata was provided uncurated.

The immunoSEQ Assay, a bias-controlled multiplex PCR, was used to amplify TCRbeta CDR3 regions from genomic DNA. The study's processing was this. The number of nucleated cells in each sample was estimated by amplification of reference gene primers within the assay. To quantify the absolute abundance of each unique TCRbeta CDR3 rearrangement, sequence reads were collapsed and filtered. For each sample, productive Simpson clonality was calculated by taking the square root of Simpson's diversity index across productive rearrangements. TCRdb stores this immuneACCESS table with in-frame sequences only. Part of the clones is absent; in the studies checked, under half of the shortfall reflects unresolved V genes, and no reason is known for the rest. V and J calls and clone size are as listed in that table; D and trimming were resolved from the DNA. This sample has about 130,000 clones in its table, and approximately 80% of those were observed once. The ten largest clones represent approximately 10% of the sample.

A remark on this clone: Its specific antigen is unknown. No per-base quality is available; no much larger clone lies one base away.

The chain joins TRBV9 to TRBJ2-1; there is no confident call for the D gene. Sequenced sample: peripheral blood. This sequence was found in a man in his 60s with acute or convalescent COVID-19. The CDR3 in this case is CASSPRVSSYNEQFF. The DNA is TGTGCCAGCAGCCCCCGAGTGAGCTCCTACAATGAGCAGTTCTTC.